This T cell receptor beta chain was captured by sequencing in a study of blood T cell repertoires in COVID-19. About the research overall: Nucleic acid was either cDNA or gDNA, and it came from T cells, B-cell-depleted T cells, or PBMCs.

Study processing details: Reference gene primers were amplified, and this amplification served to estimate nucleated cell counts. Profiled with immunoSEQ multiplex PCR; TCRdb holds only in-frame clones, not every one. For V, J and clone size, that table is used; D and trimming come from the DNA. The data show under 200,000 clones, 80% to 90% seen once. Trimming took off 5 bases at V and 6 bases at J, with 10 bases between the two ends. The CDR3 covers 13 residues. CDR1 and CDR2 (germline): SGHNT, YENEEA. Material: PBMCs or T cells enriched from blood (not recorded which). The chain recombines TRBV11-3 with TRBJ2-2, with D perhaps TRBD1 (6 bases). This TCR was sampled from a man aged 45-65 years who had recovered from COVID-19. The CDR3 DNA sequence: TGTGCCAGCAGCCTACAGGGTGCCGGGGAGCTGTTTTTT. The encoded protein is CASSLQGAGELFF.